These 32 T cell receptor beta chains originate from one sample sequenced in a study of lymphopenia after photon versus proton radiotherapy. Method: immunoSEQ multiplex PCR; TCRdb's copy keeps in-frame clones and lacks some. The data show roughly 61,000 clones, about nine tenths seen once. The sequencing used peripheral blood, collected from a patient treated with proton-based radiotherapy. These receptors were obtained from a man older than 75 with esophageal cancer.

This chain joins TRBV11-3 and TRBJ2-1; 10 nucleotides line up with TRBD1. The CDR3 has 17 amino acids. V gave up 5 bases and J gave up 6 bases; unmatched junction bases: 13. The germline V gene encodes CDR1 SGHNT and CDR2 YENEEA. The CDR3 reads CASSPGTGVNLGNEQFF. The DNA for the CDR3 is TGTGCCAGCAGCCCCGGGACAGGGGTTAATTTAGGCAATGAGCAGTTCTTC.

This chain uses TRBV5-4 with TRBJ2-3; TRBD1 aligns across 8 bases. Germline trimming cut 4 bases from V and 4 bases from J; bases unmatched to any gene: 8. Germline values: CDR1 SGHNT, CDR2 YYREEE (reference sequence). The CDR3 covers 15 residues. The CDR3 here is CASSTRQGPADTQYF. The CDR3 DNA reads as TGTGCCAGCAGCACTAGACAGGGGCCCGCAGATACGCAGTATTTT.

This sequence joins TRBV19 and TRBJ1-1; D possibly corresponds to TRBD1 (6 bases). Looked up from germline, CDR1 is LNHDA and CDR2 is SQIVND (reference sequence). The CDR3 has 13 residues. V was shortened by 6 bases and J by 9 bases, with 17 bases between the two germline ends. For the CDR3, the DNA is TGTGCCAGTAGCTTCCTGGACAGAGAAAAAGCTTTCTTT. It specifies CASSFLDREKAFF.

The CDR3 region is CASSYSTEGGYGYTF. The CDR3 DNA follows: TGTGCCAGCAGTTACTCGACTGAAGGAGGCTATGGCTACACCTTC. V usage is TRBV6-5 and J usage is TRBJ1-2; D call uncertain. This CDR3 region has 15 residues. V was trimmed by 0 bases and J by 4 bases, leaving 12 bases between them. Germline V gene lookup returns CDR1 MNHEY and CDR2 SVGAGI.

The rearrangement links TRBV6-5 to TRBJ1-3; D is ambiguous. Germline-derived CDR1 and CDR2 are MNHEY and SVGAGI. The CDR3 runs to 11 residues. Trimming stripped 8 bases from V and 2 bases from J, with 4 bases between. The CDR3 here is CASRTGNTIYF. CDR3 nucleotide sequence: TGTGCCAGCCGGACTGGAAACACCATATATTTT.

This chain uses TRBV18 with TRBJ2-1; 10 nucleotides align to TRBD2. CDR3 length: 15 residues. The germline gives CDR1 KGHSH, CDR2 LQKENI. After removal of 2 bases from V and 6 bases from J, the junction contained 4 bases not matched to a gene. The CDR3 reads CASSPTSGAVNEQFF. The CDR3 nucleotides read TGTGCCAGCTCACCAACTAGCGGGGCGGTCAATGAGCAGTTCTTC.

In nucleotides, the CDR3 is TGTGCCAGCAGTGGGCAGGGGGCTGGCACTGAAGCTTTCTTT. It translates to CASSGQGAGTEAFF. The chain carries TRBV2 and TRBJ1-1; TRBD1 agrees at 8 bases. CDR1 and CDR2 (germline): SNHLY, FYNNEI. V was pared by 4 bases and J by 4 bases, with 5 bases of the junction left unmatched. CDR3 size: 14 residues. Complete variable domain (other parts from reference TRBV2 and TRBJ1-1): EPEVTQTPSHQVTQMGQEVILRCVPISNHLYFYWYRQILGQKVEFLVSFYNNEISEKSEIFDDQFSVERPDGSNFTLKIRSTKLEDSAMYFCASSGQGAGTEAFFGQGTRLTVV.

The V and J genes are TRBV27 and TRBJ2-7; TRBD1 agrees at 8 bases. CDR1 is MNHEY and CDR2 is SMNVEV in the germline V gene (reference sequence). This CDR3 is built from 14 residues. The V segment lost 6 bases and the J segment 2 bases; nucleotides outside the gene matches: 6. This CDR3 reads CASRWTGTTYEQYF. In nucleotides, the CDR3 is TGTGCCAGCAGGTGGACAGGGACGACCTACGAGCAGTACTTC.

The V call is TRBV19, the J call TRBJ2-1, with 11 nucleotides matching TRBD2. CDR3 length equals 15 residues. V shed 7 bases and J 6 bases; nucleotides not matched to a gene: 8. CDR1 LNHDA and CDR2 SQIVND come from the germline V gene (reference sequence). CDR3 region: CASTLTGTSGNEQFF. The CDR3 coding sequence is TGTGCCAGTACCCTCACCGGGACTAGCGGCAATGAGCAGTTCTTC.

CDR3 loop: CASSYLGTGNNQPQHF. The CDR3 nucleotides read TGTGCCAGCAGTTACTTAGGGACAGGCAATAATCAGCCCCAGCATTTT. The V gene is TRBV6-5, the J gene TRBJ1-5, with 8 bases matching TRBD1. V lost 1 base, J lost 4 bases, and 6 bases stayed unmatched. Germline CDR1 is MNHEY and CDR2 is SVGAGI. The CDR3 spans 16 residues.

The rearrangement uses TRBV7-2 and TRBJ1-1; D is unresolved. The germline CDR1 and CDR2 sequences are SGHTA and FQGNSA. Trimming removed 3 bases from V and 8 bases from J, with 10 bases in between. This CDR3 contains 12 residues. DNA of the CDR3: TGTGCCAGCAGCTTCTGGGGAGGAGAAGCTTTCTTT. Protein sequence: CASSFWGGEAFF. Variable domain in full (rest from reference TRBV7-2 and TRBJ1-1): GAGVSQSPSNKVTEKGKDVELRCDPISGHTALYWYRQSLGQGLEFLIYFQGNSAPDKSGLPSDRFSAERTGGSVSTLTIQRTQQEDSAVYLCASSFWGGEAFFGQGTRLTVV.

The chain is built from TRBV7-2 and TRBJ2-7; D remains unclear. The CDR3 spans 15 residues. Germline V gene data show CDR1 as SGHTA and CDR2 as FQGNSA. The germline V and J ends were trimmed by 1 base and 1 base, with 11 bases remaining between them. CDR3 bases: TGTGCCAGCAGCTTAGAGGGCATGACTTCCTACGAGCAGTACTTC. This sequence encodes CASSLEGMTSYEQYF.

The rearrangement links TRBV29-1 to TRBJ1-2, with D unresolved. The V end lost 7 bases, the J end lost 7 bases, and 22 bases lay between the germline ends. Germline values: CDR1 SQVTM, CDR2 ANQGSEA. This CDR3 has 14 residues. CDR3 region: CSAMGLFKVGGYTF. The CDR3 coding sequence is TGCAGCGCGATGGGCCTTTTCAAAGTGGGTGGCTACACCTTC.

The chain couples TRBV19 to TRBJ1-1; TRBD1 might be the D (6 bases). The CDR3 contains 14 residues. Looked up from germline, CDR1 is LNHDA and CDR2 is SQIVND (reference sequence). Trimming stripped 6 bases from V and 5 bases from J, with 16 bases between. The CDR3 DNA sequence: TGTGCCAGTAGCGAGGACAGCCGAGGGACTGAAGCTTTCTTT. Its protein product is CASSEDSRGTEAFF. Full variable domain (remainder filled in from reference TRBV19 and TRBJ1-1): DGGITQSPKYLFRKEGQNVTLSCEQNLNHDAMYWYRQDPGQGLRLIYYSQIVNDFQKGDIAEGYSVSREKKESFPLTVTSAQKNPTAFYLCASSEDSRGTEAFFGQGTRLTVV.

V is TRBV11-2 and J is TRBJ1-5; D possibly corresponds to TRBD1 (5 bases). V was pared by 3 bases and J by 7 bases, with 13 bases between. There are 14 residues in the CDR3. The germline CDR1 and CDR2 sequences are SGHAT and FQNNGV. CDR3 in amino acids: CASSFGDAVQPQHF. DNA of the CDR3: TGTGCCAGCAGCTTTGGGGACGCGGTACAGCCCCAGCATTTT. Looking up the rest from reference TRBV11-2 and TRBJ1-5 gives the full variable domain: EAGVAQSPRYKIIEKRQSVAFWCNPISGHATLYWYQQILGQGPKLLIQFQNNGVVDDSQLPKDRFSAERLKGVDSTLKIQPAKLEDSAVYLCASSFGDAVQPQHFGDGTRLSIL.

V is TRBV6-5 and J is TRBJ1-2; D is unresolved. Germline values: CDR1 MNHEY, CDR2 SVGAGI. The CDR3 has 15 amino acids. Trimming took off 2 bases at V and 8 bases at J, with 18 bases between the two ends. CDR3 DNA sequence: TGTGCCAGCAGTTACCGGGGAACAGAATCGGGAGGCTACACCTTC. This gives the protein CASSYRGTESGGYTF.

The chain recombines TRBV7-2 with TRBJ1-3, with D tentatively TRBD1 (5 bases). The germline V gene encodes CDR1 SGHTA and CDR2 FQGNSA. The CDR3 extends over 14 amino acids. V shed 4 bases and J shed 1 base, with 8 bases lying between them. The CDR3 coding sequence is TGTGCCAGCAGCTCACAGGTTTCTGGAAACACCATATATTTT. Residues: CASSSQVSGNTIYF.

This clone was picked up a small number of times. The chain couples TRBV7-2 to TRBJ1-6; a weak D match, TRBD1 (5 bases). The V gene lost 5 bases and the J gene lost 4 bases, with 9 bases spanning the gap. The CDR3 is 14 residues long. In germline, CDR1 is SGHTA, CDR2 FQGNSA. In DNA, the CDR3 is TGTGCCAGCAGCCGGGACGGTTATAATTCACCCCTCCACTTT. Translated, it gives CASSRDGYNSPLHF.

This rearrangement joins TRBV10-3 to TRBJ2-3, with 8 bases that match TRBD1. The germline gives CDR1 ENHRY, CDR2 SYGVKD. With V trimmed by 3 bases and J by 1 base, 0 bases remained unmatched. The CDR3 length is 14 residues. The CDR3 DNA reads as TGTGCCATCAGTGAACAGGGGGGCACAGATACGCAGTATTTT. Its translation is CAISEQGGTDTQYF.

The chain couples TRBV6-6 to TRBJ2-7, with 9 bases fitting TRBD1. V dropped 7 bases and J dropped 3; count of bases not matched to a gene: 7. The CDR3 consists of 14 residues. Germline values: CDR1 MNHNY, CDR2 SVGAGI (reference sequence). The CDR3: CASTYAGQGYEQYF. The CDR3 DNA follows: TGTGCCAGCACCTATGCGGGACAGGGCTACGAGCAGTACTTC.

The V and J genes are TRBV2 and TRBJ1-1; perhaps TRBD1 as D (6 bases). Germline CDR1 SNHLY, CDR2 FYNNEI. The CDR3 totals 12 residues. V lost 6 bases and J 1 base, leaving 6 bases between the germline ends. CDR3 nucleotide sequence: TGTGCCAGCAGGGGACAGAACACTGAAGCTTTCTTT. Protein sequence: CASRGQNTEAFF.

This clone was detected only once. J is TRBJ2-3 and V is TRBV18; 8 positions agree with TRBD1. This CDR3 spans 16 amino acids. The junction had 8 bases not matched to a gene; V was cut back by 2 bases and J by 4 bases. Germline V gives CDR1 KGHSH, CDR2 LQKENI. The CDR3 DNA reads TGTGCCAGCTCACCATCACAGGGGGTTTTGGCAGATACGCAGTATTTT. Translation: CASSPSQGVLADTQYF.

The chain recombines TRBV30 with TRBJ2-3; 11 nucleotides align to TRBD2. CDR3 size: 16 residues. Trimming removed 4 bases from V and 4 bases from J; junction bases left unmatched: 10. Germline loops: CDR1 GTSNPN, CDR2 SVGIG (reference sequence). CDR3: CAWTKAASGRPDTQYF. The CDR3 DNA follows: TGTGCCTGGACTAAGGCGGCTAGCGGGAGGCCAGATACGCAGTATTTT. Full variable domain (outside the CDR3, taken from reference TRBV30 and TRBJ2-3): SQTIHQWPATLVQPVGSPLSLECTVEGTSNPNLYWYRQAAGRGLQLLFYSVGIGQISSEVPQNLSASRPQDRQFILSSKKLLLSDSGFYLCAWTKAASGRPDTQYFGPGTRLTVL.

This chain joins TRBV5-4 and TRBJ2-2; no clear D. V lost 0 bases and J 4 bases, leaving 13 bases between the germline ends. CDR1 SGHNT and CDR2 YYREEE come from the germline V gene (reference sequence). This CDR3 spans 16 amino acids. The DNA for the CDR3 is TGTGCCAGCAGCTTGGACCCTTTAAGAGCCACCGGGGAGCTGTTTTTT. Its translation: CASSLDPLRATGELFF.

The chain recombines TRBV7-6 with TRBJ2-7; 8 bases match TRBD1. Germline V gene sequence: CDR1 SGHVS, CDR2 FNYEAQ. V shed 1 base and J 0 bases; nucleotides not matched to a gene: 2. The CDR3 is 15 amino acids. CDR3: CASSLGTGLSYEQYF. CDR3 in DNA: TGTGCCAGCAGCTTAGGGACAGGGCTCTCCTACGAGCAGTACTTC. Using reference TRBV7-6 and TRBJ2-7 for the parts outside the CDR3, the full variable domain is GAGVSQSPRYKVTKRGQDVALRCDPISGHVSLYWYRQALGQGPEFLTYFNYEAQQDKSGLPNDRFSAERPEGSISTLTIQRTEQRDSAMYRCASSLGTGLSYEQYFGPGTRLTVT.

In DNA, the CDR3 is TGTGCCAGCAGTGAGACAGGGGGCAAAGAGACCCAGTACTTC. It yields the protein CASSETGGKETQYF. The chain employs TRBV5-6 and TRBJ2-5, with TRBD1 matching over 10 bases. The CDR3 extends over 14 amino acids. Germline trimming cut 5 bases from V and 3 bases from J; bases unmatched to any gene: 4. CDR1 SGHDT and CDR2 YYEEEE come from the germline V gene.

The chain combines TRBV7-2 with TRBJ2-5, with 11 positions matching TRBD2. The DNA end is more similar to TRBJ2-7, so the J call may be wrong. Germline lookup yields CDR1 SGHTA and CDR2 FQGNSA. The CDR3 runs 15 residues. In nucleotides, the CDR3 is TGTGCCAGCAGCCCGACTAGCGGGATTTATAGCGAGCAGTACTTC. It codes for CASSPTSGIYSEQYF.

The V call is TRBV5-5, the J call TRBJ2-3; D is unclear. The V end lost 0 bases, the J end lost 0 bases, and 8 bases lay between the germline ends. The CDR3 length is 15 residues. CDR1 and CDR2 from the germline V gene are SGHKS and YYEKEE (reference sequence). The CDR3 DNA reads TGTGCCAGCAGCTTGGTGCCAACTAGCACAGATACGCAGTATTTT. Translation: CASSLVPTSTDTQYF.

J is TRBJ1-1 and V is TRBV19; 7 nucleotides match TRBD1. V shed 4 bases and J 1 base; nucleotides not matched to a gene: 3. The CDR3 extends over 14 amino acids. CDR1 is LNHDA, CDR2 SQIVND, per germline (reference sequence). CDR3 sequence (DNA): TGTGCCAGTAGTACGACAGGGTCGAACACTGAAGCTTTCTTT. Translated, it gives CASSTTGSNTEAFF.

V gene TRBV7-2 combines with J gene TRBJ2-1; D might be TRBD1 (6 bases). The CDR3 loop spans 14 amino acids. CDR1 and CDR2 (germline): SGHTA, FQGNSA. V lost 5 bases and J lost 5, with 13 bases in between. The DNA of the CDR3 is TGTGCCAGCAGCCACGGGACATCTAACAATGAGCAGTTCTTC. This gives the protein CASSHGTSNNEQFF.

For the CDR3, the DNA is TGTGCCAGCAGCGGAATGACAGATACGCAGTATTTT. It yields the protein CASSGMTDTQYF. The chain uses TRBV9 and TRBJ2-3; D is ambiguous. CDR1 is SGDLS and CDR2 is YYNGEE in the germline V gene. This CDR3 is built from 12 residues. With 3 bases removed from V and 3 bases from J, the gap between germline ends came to 5 bases. Supplemented by reference TRBV9 and TRBJ2-3, the full variable domain reads DSGVTQTPKHLITATGQRVTLRCSPRSGDLSVYWYQQSLDQGLQFLIQYYNGEERAKGNILERFSAQQFPDLHSELNLSSLELGDSALYFCASSGMTDTQYFGPGTRLTVL.

J is TRBJ2-7 and V is TRBV7-3; D is possibly TRBD1 (5 bases). V lost 2 bases to trimming and J lost 1 base, with 6 bases between them. The V gene's germline CDR1 is SGHTA and CDR2 FQGTGA. The CDR3 runs 13 residues. The CDR3 sequence is CASSLAGSYEQYF. As DNA, the CDR3 is TGTGCCAGCAGCTTAGCAGGGTCCTACGAGCAGTACTTC.